This entry describes one T cell receptor beta chain. This CDR3 contains 15 residues. With 4 bases clipped from V and 7 bases from J, the junction kept 11 bases outside the gene matches. Germline V gene sequence: CDR1 KGHDR, CDR2 SFDVKD. This sample stems from a study of CD8 T cells in Susac syndrome. Random hexamers were used to reverse transcribe an amount of about 0.45 to 1 ug RNA. Multiplex PCR with immunoSEQ amplified the TCR beta CDR3 across 54 Vbeta and 13 Jbeta. TCRdb re-called the immunoSEQ multiplex PCR reads through MiXCR, storing one row per CDR3 protein. The table records around 25,000 distinct CDR3 sequences, 80% to 95% of them present only once. The T cells that were sequenced for TCR beta were CD8+ and CD4+ cells from blood.

The V call is TRBV24-1, the J call TRBJ2-5, with 7 bases aligning to TRBD1. This clonotype originated in a human donor with Susac syndrome. Sequencing was performed on CD8+ T cells from PBMCs. The CDR3 spells CATSEKDRREGTQYF. CDR3 nucleotides: TGTGCCACCAGTGAAAAGGACAGGCGAGAGGGGACCCAGTACTTC.